What follows is one T cell receptor beta chain and its context. The record originates from a study of Ad26.COV2.S vaccination and SARS-CoV-2 variants. Profiling relied on immunoSEQ multiplex PCR, and the TCRdb table lists in-frame clones only, not all of them. In the table there are 360,000 or so clones, roughly 87% of which are singletons. V gave up 6 bases and J gave up 7 bases; unmatched junction bases: 10. CDR1 is ENHRY and CDR2 is SYGVKD in the germline V gene. The CDR3 spans 15 residues. Stated treatment: 19 received Ad26.COV2.S at low or high dose, single or two shots; 5 received placebo; per-sample allocation not given. The samples were gathered on day 63 after the first injection of vaccine or placebo.

The TCR comes from a person between 18 and 59 years old who received the Ad26.COV2.S COVID-19 vaccine or a placebo. Sequenced material: peripheral blood, taken in a trial of Ad26.COV2.S vaccine versus placebo. The J gene is TRBJ2-1, the V gene TRBV10-3; TRBD1 matches at 9 bases. CDR3 bases: TGTGCCATCAGAGGGACAGGGTGGATGGGGAATGAGCAGTTCTTC. Translated, it gives CAIRGTGWMGNEQFF.